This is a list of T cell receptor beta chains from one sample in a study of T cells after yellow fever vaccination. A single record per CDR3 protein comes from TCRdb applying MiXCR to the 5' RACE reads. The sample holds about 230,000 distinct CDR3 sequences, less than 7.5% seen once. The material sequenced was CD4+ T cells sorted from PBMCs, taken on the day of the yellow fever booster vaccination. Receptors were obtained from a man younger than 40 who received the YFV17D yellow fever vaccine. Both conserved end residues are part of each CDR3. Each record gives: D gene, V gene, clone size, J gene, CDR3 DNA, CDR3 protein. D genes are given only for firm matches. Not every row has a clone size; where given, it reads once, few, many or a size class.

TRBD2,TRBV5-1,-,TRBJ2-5,TGCGCCAGCAGCCCCGAAAATAGCGGGAGAAAGACCCAGTACTTC,CASSPENSGRKTQYF
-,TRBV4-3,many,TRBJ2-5,TGCGCCAGCAGCCAAGACTTTCGGGACGGGACCCAGTACTTC,CASSQDFRDGTQYF
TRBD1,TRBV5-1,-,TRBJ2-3,TGCGCCAGCAGCTTGGCTCAGGGGGCAGATACGCAGTATTTT,CASSLAQGADTQYF
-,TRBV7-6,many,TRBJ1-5,TGTGCCAGCAGCCCGGGCCAGTTCAATCAGCCCCAGCATTTT,CASSPGQFNQPQHF
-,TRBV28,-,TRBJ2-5,TGTGCCAGCAGTTTCCCCCTCCAAGAGACCCAGTACTTC,CASSFPLQETQYF
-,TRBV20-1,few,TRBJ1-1,TGCAGTGCTAGCGGAAGTCCGGCGAACACTGAAGCTTTCTTT,CSASGSPANTEAFF
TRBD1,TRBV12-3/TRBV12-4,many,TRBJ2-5,TGTGCCAGCAGTTCGGACAGGAAGACCCAGTACTTC,CASSSDRKTQYF
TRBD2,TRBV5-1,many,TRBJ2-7,TGCGCCAGCAGCTTCGGACTAGCGGGAGGGGCCGGCTACGAGCAGTACTTC,CASSFGLAGGAGYEQYF
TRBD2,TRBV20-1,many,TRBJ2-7,TGCAGTGCAGCCAGCGGGACGAGAGGCCTCGAGCAGTACTTC,CSAASGTRGLEQYF
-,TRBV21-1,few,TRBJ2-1,TGTGCCAGCAGGCGGACTAGCGGGAGGAGTTATGAGCAGTTCTTC,CASRRTSGRSYEQFF
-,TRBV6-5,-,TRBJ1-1,TGTGCCAGCAGTTACTACCAGACCACTGAAGCTTTCTTT,CASSYYQTTEAFF
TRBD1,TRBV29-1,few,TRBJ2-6,TGCAGCGTCAGAATCCTAGAAACAGGGGGACCCTCTGGGGCCAACGTCCTGACTTTC,CSVRILETGGPSGANVLTF
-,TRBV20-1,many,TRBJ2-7,TGCAGTGCCCAAAGGGGGGCTGGCGACGAGCAGTACTTC,CSAQRGAGDEQYF
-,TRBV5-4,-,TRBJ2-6,TGTGCCAGCAGCCCCCAGGGGGCCAACGTCCTGACTTTC,CASSPQGANVLTF
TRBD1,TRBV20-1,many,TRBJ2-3,TGCAGTGCTAGACCTTGGGGACAGGGTATTGTCCCGGATACGCAGTATTTT,CSARPWGQGIVPDTQYF
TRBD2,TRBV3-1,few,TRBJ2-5,TGTGCCAGCAGCCAAGATTGGACTAGAAGGGAGACCCAGTACTTC,CASSQDWTRRETQYF
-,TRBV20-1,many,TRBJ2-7,TGCAGTGCCAGTGGCTCAGTGGTGAACGAGCAGTACTTC,CSASGSVVNEQYF
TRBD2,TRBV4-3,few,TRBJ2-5,TGCGCCAGCAGCCAAGATCTAGGGGAGGGGGAGACCCAGTACTTC,CASSQDLGEGETQYF
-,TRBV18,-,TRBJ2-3,TGTGCCAGCTCAGGGTTAGATACGCAGTATTTT,CASSGLDTQYF
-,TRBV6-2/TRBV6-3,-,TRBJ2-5,TGTGCCAGCATCTACAGGGAGGTCGGTAGAGAGACCCAGTACTTC,CASIYREVGRETQYF
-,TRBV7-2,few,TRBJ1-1,TGTGCCAGCAGCCGAAACGCGAACACTGAAGCTTTCTTT,CASSRNANTEAFF
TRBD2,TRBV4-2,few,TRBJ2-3,TGTGCCAGCAGCCCGAGCGGGAAGATAGATACGCAGTATTTT,CASSPSGKIDTQYF
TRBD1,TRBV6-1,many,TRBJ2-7,TGTGCCAGCAAACGCTCTCGGGACAGGGCCTACGAGCAGTACTTC,CASKRSRDRAYEQYF